A single count supports the clone carrying this TCR beta chain. Its antigen is unknown. The assay was immunoSEQ multiplex PCR, and TCRdb's table has in-frame clones only and misses some. The data contain roughly 150,000 clones, about 90% of them seen just once; the ten biggest clones take up roughly 10%. The source of the sample is a study of T cell responses to AZD1222 COVID-19 vaccine. Recipients boosted at about 4 weeks or about 12 weeks are pooled. Regarding the study as a whole: There were vaccine-associated CD4 TCRs across spike, dominant at 160-218 and 743-854. Receipt of two AZD1222 doses was followed by a rise in Spike-specific TCR breadth and depth.

The sample in question was peripheral blood, obtained 28 days after the second AZD1222 dose. The receptor was derived from an adult who received the AZD1222 COVID-19 vaccine.

The DNA for the CDR3 is TGTGCCAGCACCTCAGTGGTTTGGGGTGGCTACACCTTC. Its protein product is CASTSVVWGGYTF. This chain joins TRBV5-6 and TRBJ1-2; no clear D gene. This CDR3 has 13 amino acids. The V gene lost 6 bases and the J gene lost 7 bases, with 16 bases spanning the gap. Germline V gene lookup returns CDR1 SGHDT and CDR2 YYEEEE.